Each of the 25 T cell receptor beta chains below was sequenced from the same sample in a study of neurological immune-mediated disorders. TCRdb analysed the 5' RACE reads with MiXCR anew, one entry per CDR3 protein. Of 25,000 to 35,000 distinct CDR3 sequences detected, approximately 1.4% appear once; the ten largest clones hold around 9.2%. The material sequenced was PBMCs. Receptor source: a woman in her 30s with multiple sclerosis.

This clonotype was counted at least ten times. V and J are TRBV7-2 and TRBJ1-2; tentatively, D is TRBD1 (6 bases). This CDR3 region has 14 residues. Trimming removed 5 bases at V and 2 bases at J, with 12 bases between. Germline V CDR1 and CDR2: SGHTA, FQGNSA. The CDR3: CASSPRTANYGYTF. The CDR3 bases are TGTGCCAGCAGCCCGCGGACAGCCAACTATGGCTACACCTTC.

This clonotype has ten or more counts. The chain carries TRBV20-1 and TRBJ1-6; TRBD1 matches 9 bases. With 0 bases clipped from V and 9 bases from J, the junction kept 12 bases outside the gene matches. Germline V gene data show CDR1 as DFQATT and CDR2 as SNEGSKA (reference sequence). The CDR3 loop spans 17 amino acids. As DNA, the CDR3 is TGCAGTGCTAGAGATAGCGGGACAGGGATTATTAGTTCACCCCTCCACTTT. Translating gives CSARDSGTGIISSPLHF.

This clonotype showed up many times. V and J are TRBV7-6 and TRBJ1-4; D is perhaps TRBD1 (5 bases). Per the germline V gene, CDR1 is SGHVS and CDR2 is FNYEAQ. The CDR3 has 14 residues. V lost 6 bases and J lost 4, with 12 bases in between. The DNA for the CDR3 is TGTGCCAGCAGGCCGACAGCGAATAATGAAAAACTGTTTTTT. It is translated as CASRPTANNEKLFF.

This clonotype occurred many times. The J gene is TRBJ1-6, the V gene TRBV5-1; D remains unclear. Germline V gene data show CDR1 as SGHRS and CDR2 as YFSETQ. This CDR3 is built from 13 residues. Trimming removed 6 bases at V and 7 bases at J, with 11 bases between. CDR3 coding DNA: TGCGCCAGCAAGACAAGGGAGAATTCACCCCTCCACTTT. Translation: CASKTRENSPLHF.

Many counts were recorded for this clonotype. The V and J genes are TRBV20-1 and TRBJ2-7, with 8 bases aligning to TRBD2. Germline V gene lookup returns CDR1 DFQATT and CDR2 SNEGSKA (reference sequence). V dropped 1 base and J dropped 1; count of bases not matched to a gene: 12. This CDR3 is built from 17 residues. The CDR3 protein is CSARASPKRGHSYEQYF. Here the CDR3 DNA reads TGCAGTGCTAGAGCATCGCCGAAGCGGGGGCATTCCTACGAGCAGTACTTC.

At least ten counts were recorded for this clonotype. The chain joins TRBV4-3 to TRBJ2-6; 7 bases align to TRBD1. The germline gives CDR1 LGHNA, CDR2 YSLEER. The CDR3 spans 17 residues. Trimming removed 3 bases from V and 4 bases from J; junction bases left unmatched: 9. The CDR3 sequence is CASSQGQSIAGANVLTF. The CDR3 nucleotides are TGCGCCAGCAGCCAGGGACAGTCCATTGCGGGGGCCAACGTCCTGACTTTC.

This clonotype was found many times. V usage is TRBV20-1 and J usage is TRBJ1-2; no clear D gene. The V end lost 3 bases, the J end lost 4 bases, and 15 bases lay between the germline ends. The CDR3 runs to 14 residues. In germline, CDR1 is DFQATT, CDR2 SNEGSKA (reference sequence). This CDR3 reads CSARRGLAPYGYTF. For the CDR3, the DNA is TGCAGTGCTAGGAGAGGCCTAGCCCCCTATGGCTACACCTTC.

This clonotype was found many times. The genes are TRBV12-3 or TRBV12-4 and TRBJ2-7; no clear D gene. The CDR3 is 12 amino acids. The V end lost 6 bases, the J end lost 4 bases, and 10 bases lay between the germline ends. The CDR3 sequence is CASSPGPYEQYF. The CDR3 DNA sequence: TGTGCCAGCAGCCCTGGGCCATACGAGCAGTACTTC.

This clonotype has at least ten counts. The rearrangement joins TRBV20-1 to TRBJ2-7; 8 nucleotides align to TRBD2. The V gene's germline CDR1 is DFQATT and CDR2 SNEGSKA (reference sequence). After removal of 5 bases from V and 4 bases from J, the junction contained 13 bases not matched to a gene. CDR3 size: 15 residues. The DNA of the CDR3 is TGCAGTGCTTTTCCGCTGGCGGGGGGTTCTTACGAGCAGTACTTC. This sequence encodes CSAFPLAGGSYEQYF.

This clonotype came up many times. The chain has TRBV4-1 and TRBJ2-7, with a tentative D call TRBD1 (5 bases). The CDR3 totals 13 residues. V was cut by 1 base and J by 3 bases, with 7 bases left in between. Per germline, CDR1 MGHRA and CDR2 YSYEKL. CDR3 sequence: CASSQGQHYEQYF. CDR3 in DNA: TGCGCCAGCAGCCAAGGACAGCACTACGAGCAGTACTTC.

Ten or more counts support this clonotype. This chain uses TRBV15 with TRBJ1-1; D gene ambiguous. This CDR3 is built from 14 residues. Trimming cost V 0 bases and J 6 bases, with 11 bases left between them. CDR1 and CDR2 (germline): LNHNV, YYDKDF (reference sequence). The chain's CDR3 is CATSRDMGQPEAFF. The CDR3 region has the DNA TGTGCCACCAGCAGAGACATGGGCCAACCTGAAGCTTTCTTT.

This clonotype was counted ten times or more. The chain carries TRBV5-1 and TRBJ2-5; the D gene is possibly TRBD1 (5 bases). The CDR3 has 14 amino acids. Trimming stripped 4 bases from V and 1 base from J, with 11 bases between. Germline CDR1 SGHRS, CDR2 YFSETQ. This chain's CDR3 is CASSPGHGQETQYF. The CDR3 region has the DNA TGCGCCAGCAGCCCAGGACACGGCCAAGAGACCCAGTACTTC.

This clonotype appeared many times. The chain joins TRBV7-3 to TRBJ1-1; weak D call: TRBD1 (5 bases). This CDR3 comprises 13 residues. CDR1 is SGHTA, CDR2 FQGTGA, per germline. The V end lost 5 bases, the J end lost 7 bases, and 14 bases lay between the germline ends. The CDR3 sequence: CASSLYGGNEAFF. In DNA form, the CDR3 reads TGTGCCAGCAGCCTATATGGGGGAAATGAAGCTTTCTTT.

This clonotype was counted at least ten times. CDR3 residues: CATNAGTGDTQYF. The CDR3, as DNA: TGTGCCACAAATGCCGGGACCGGAGATACGCAGTATTTT. The rearrangement uses TRBV9 and TRBJ2-3; possibly TRBD1 or TRBD2 for D (5 bases each). V lost 9 bases to trimming and J lost 5 bases, with 16 bases between them. Germline CDR1 is SGDLS and CDR2 is YYNGEE. The CDR3 sequence is 13 residues long.

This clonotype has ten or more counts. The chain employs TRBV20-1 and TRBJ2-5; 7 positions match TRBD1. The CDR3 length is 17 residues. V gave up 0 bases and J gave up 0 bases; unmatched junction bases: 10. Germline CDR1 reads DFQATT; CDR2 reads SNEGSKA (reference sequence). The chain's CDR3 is CSARDLVKGANQETQYF. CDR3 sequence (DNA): TGCAGTGCTAGAGATCTAGTTAAGGGGGCAAACCAAGAGACCCAGTACTTC.

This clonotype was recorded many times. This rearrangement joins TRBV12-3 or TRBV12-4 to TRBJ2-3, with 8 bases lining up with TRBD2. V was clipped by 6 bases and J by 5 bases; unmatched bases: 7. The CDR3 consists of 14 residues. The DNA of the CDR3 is TGTGCCAGCAGATGGGCGGGGGGCCTAGATACGCAGTATTTT. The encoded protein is CASRWAGGLDTQYF.

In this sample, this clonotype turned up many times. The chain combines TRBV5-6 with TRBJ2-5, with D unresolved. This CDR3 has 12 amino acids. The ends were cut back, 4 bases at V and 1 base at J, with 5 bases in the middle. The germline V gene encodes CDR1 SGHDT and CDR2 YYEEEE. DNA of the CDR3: TGTGCCAGCAGCCCCCCCCAAGAGACCCAGTACTTC. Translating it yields CASSPPQETQYF.

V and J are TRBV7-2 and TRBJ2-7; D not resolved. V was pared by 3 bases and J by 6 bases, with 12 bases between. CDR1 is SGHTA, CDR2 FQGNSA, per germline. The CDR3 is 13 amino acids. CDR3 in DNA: TGTGCCAGCAGCTTGCAGAACCTAGGCGAGCAGTACTTC. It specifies CASSLQNLGEQYF.

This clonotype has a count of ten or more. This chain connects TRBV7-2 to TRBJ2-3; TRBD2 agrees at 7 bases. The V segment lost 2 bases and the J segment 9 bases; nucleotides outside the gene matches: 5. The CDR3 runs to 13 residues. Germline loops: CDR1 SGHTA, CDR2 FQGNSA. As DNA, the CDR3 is TGTGCCAGCAGCTTAAGGCTAGCGGCGACGCAGTATTTT. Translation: CASSLRLAATQYF.

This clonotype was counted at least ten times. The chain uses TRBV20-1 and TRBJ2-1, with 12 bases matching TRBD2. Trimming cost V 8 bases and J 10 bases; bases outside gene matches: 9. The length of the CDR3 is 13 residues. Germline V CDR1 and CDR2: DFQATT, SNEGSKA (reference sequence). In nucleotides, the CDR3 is TGCAGTACCTCTAGCGGGGGGGCCGAAGAGCAGTTCTTC. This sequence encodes CSTSSGGAEEQFF.

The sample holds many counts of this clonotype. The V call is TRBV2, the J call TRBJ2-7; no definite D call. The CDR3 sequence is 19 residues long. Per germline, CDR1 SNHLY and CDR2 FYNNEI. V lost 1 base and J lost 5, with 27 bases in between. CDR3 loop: CASSEEPPPSWLRSHEQYF. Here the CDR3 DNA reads TGTGCCAGCAGTGAAGAGCCCCCACCCAGTTGGCTACGGTCACACGAGCAGTACTTC.

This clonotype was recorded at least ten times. The CDR3 DNA sequence: TGTGCCACCAGCACGGGACTAGCGGGGGGGCCCACAGATACGCAGTATTTT. Translating it yields CATSTGLAGGPTDTQYF. The rearrangement uses TRBV15 and TRBJ2-3; 16 nucleotides match TRBD2. CDR3 size: 17 residues. Trimming cost V 4 bases and J 2 bases; bases outside gene matches: 3. Germline-derived CDR1 and CDR2 are LNHNV and YYDKDF (reference sequence).

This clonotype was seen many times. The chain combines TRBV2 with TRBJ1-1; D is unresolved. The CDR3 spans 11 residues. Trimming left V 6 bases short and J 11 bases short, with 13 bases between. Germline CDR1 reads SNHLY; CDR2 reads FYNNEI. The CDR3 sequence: CASSAKRGAFF. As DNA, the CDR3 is TGTGCCAGCAGCGCCAAACGAGGTGCTTTCTTT.

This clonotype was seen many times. Written as DNA, the CDR3 is TGCGCCAGCAGCCCTCGCGGGGGGACTAGCACAGATACGCAGTATTTT. It encodes CASSPRGGTSTDTQYF. V usage is TRBV5-1 and J usage is TRBJ2-3; 8 bases agree with TRBD2. V lost 4 bases to trimming and J lost 0 bases; unmatched junction nucleotides: 7. The CDR3 spans 16 residues. Germline loops: CDR1 SGHRS, CDR2 YFSETQ.

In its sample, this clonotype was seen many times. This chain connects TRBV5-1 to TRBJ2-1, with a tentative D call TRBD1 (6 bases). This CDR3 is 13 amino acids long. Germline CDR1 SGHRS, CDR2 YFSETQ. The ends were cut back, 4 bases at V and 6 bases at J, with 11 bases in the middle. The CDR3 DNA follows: TGCGCCAGCAGCCCCGGACAGCTCAATGAGCAGTTCTTC. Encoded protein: CASSPGQLNEQFF. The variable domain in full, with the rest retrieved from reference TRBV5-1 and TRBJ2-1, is KAGVTQTPRYLIKTRGQQVTLSCSPISGHRSVSWYQQTPGQGLQFLFEYFSETQRNKGNFPGRFSGRQFSNSRSEMNVSTLELGDSALYLCASSPGQLNEQFFGPGTRLTVL.